This T cell receptor (beta chain) was identified during a study of glioma-infiltrating T cells after dendritic cell vaccination. Study results and limitations: Only a small number of patients had complete blood and tumor samples. Estimated pretreatment TIL content predicted outcome after dendritic cell vaccination.

About this clone itself: Its antigen is currently unknown. A junction end diverges from the germline sequence, so it may reflect a read error. The sample carries other DNA sequences with the same CDR3.

The CDR3 is made up of 15 amino acids. The germline V gene has CDR1 MNHEY and CDR2 SVGAGI. Time point: after dendritic cell vaccination, including at tumor progression/relapse. No glioblastoma patient carried an isocitrate dehydrogenase mutation. Amplification used 60 V beta primers and 13 J beta primers. Measured with immunoSEQ multiplex PCR; TCRdb has only the in-frame clones, and not every one. The table includes 60,000 or so clones, 86% detected once. This receptor was identified in a human donor with glioblastoma. Material: blood, obtained after dendritic cell vaccination. This chain connects TRBV6-5 to TRBJ1-6; D is perhaps TRBD1 (5 bases). The DNA for the CDR3 is TGTGCCAGCACCCAACCCAGGGCAGGGAATTCCCCCCTCCACTTT. Protein sequence: CASTQPRAGNSPLHF.